Reported below is one T cell receptor (beta chain). Its antigen is unidentified. Among the patients, none had received any treatment before thyroid surgery. These data come from a study of metastatic and nonmetastatic thyroid tumors. Overall study: Across peripheral blood and tumor or nodule tissue samples taken from malignant and benign thyroid patients, the repertoires were compared with one another. Broader study findings: Significantly greater TCR beta diversity was reportedly found in malignant thyroid tumors than in benign nodules (in blood and tumor).

TCRdb called clones again from the PCR reads with MiXCR. The profile shows approximately 6,000 clones, around 30% of them singletons. The specimen sequenced was tumor tissue. The clonotype originates from a female donor with papillary thyroid cancer or a benign thyroid nodule (not recorded which). Some clones in this sample may be carry-over from other donors' samples.

This chain's CDR3 is CASSFSGESVNTEAFF. The CDR3 nucleotides are TGTGCCAGCAGTTTTAGCGGGGAATCGGTGAACACTGAAGCTTTCTTT. The genes are TRBV2 and TRBJ1-1; D unclear. The germline gives CDR1 SNHLY, CDR2 FYNNEI. Trimming took off 5 bases at V and 0 bases at J, with 16 bases between the two ends. The CDR3 has 16 amino acids. Filled out from reference TRBV2 and TRBJ1-1, the complete variable domain reads EPEVTQTPSHQVTQMGQEVILRCVPISNHLYFYWYRQILGQKVEFLVSFYNNEISEKSEIFDDQFSVERPDGSNFTLKIRSTKLEDSAMYFCASSFSGESVNTEAFFGQGTRLTVV.